The entry that follows covers one T cell receptor (beta chain) sequence. The antigen is not known. This sample was taken from a study of shared clonotypes between healthy human individuals. The wider study: A few men and a couple of women, aged 18 to 49, were donors.

Study-wide points: Non-shared clonotypes were found to have lower generation probabilities than the clonotypes that were shared by all four of the sorted-subset donors.

The protocol was immunoSEQ multiplex PCR, while the TCRdb copy is restricted to in-frame clones and leaves out a portion. Of about 2.4 million clones listed, around 90% are singletons. The CDR3 contains 14 residues. V was clipped by 3 bases and J by 0 bases, with 9 bases between them. The germline CDR1 and CDR2 sequences are SGDLS and YYNGEE. The origin of this receptor is a man aged 18 to 29 in good health. The sequenced material came from naive CD4+ T cells sorted from blood. Subset given: CD45RA+ positively selected. This chain joins TRBV9 and TRBJ2-5; no definite D call. CDR3 sequence: CASSATFDQETQYF. The CDR3 DNA sequence: TGTGCCAGCAGCGCTACTTTCGACCAAGAGACCCAGTACTTC.